These T cell receptor beta chains were read from a single sample in a study of T-cell memory formation after mild COVID-19. TCRdb ran MiXCR on the 5' RACE reads and lists one entry per CDR3 protein. This sample has around 470,000 distinct CDR3 sequences, with 20% found just once. The sequenced sample was PBMCs or a T cell subset sorted from them (not recorded which). The receptors here all came from an adult woman who had mild COVID-19 (a few samples of this study predate the infection). Cell type and time point are not known. Both conserved end residues are part of each CDR3. A D gene is named only where the DNA matches it firmly. For some rows the clone size is stated as once, few or many, or as a class when expanded; others skip it.

d_call: -; j_call: TRBJ2-2; v_call: TRBV7-9; clone_size: -; cdr3_nt: TGTGCCAGCAGTTTGGACTTTGACACCGGGGAGCTGTTTTTT; cdr3_aa: CASSLDFDTGELFF
d_call: -; j_call: TRBJ2-5; v_call: TRBV7-9; clone_size: -; cdr3_nt: TGTGCCAGCAGGGACAGCCAAGAGACCCAGTACTTC; cdr3_aa: CASRDSQETQYF
d_call: -; j_call: TRBJ1-1; v_call: TRBV19; clone_size: -; cdr3_nt: TGTGCCAGTAGGCCAAGACTGGGTACTGAAGCTTTCTTT; cdr3_aa: CASRPRLGTEAFF
d_call: TRBD2; j_call: TRBJ2-7; v_call: TRBV4-1; clone_size: few; cdr3_nt: TGCGCCAGCAGCCAAGATCCTAGCGGGCGATTAGGGCAGTACTTC; cdr3_aa: CASSQDPSGRLGQYF
d_call: -; j_call: TRBJ2-3; v_call: TRBV5-1; clone_size: -; cdr3_nt: TGCGCCAGCAGCTCACACCAGGCAAGCACAGATACGCAGTATTTT; cdr3_aa: CASSSHQASTDTQYF
d_call: TRBD2; j_call: TRBJ2-3; v_call: TRBV7-2; clone_size: -; cdr3_nt: TGTGCCAGCAGCTTAAAGCGGGGGGGCACAGATACGCAGTATTTT; cdr3_aa: CASSLKRGGTDTQYF
d_call: -; j_call: TRBJ1-1; v_call: TRBV6-5; clone_size: few; cdr3_nt: TGTGCCAGCAGGCCAGGGATGGACACTGAAGCTTTCTTT; cdr3_aa: CASRPGMDTEAFF
d_call: -; j_call: TRBJ2-3; v_call: TRBV7-9; clone_size: few; cdr3_nt: TGTGCCAGCAGCCTAGGGGTGGTACAGACCACAGATACGCAGTATTTT; cdr3_aa: CASSLGVVQTTDTQYF
d_call: TRBD2; j_call: TRBJ2-3; v_call: TRBV12-3/TRBV12-4; clone_size: -; cdr3_nt: TGTGCCAGCAGGAGGGGTAGCGGGGGGCCTTGGACAGATACGCAGTATTTT; cdr3_aa: CASRRGSGGPWTDTQYF
d_call: -; j_call: TRBJ2-7; v_call: TRBV10-3; clone_size: -; cdr3_nt: TGTGCCATCGGTACAGAGAGCTCCTACGAGCAGTACTTC; cdr3_aa: CAIGTESSYEQYF
d_call: TRBD1; j_call: TRBJ1-2; v_call: TRBV3-1; clone_size: -; cdr3_nt: TGTGCCAGCAGCCAAGACTACAGGGGGTTCTATGGCTACACCTTC; cdr3_aa: CASSQDYRGFYGYTF
d_call: TRBD2; j_call: TRBJ2-2; v_call: TRBV4-3; clone_size: few; cdr3_nt: TGCGCCAGCAGCCAAGATCGGGCGGGAGTTGGGACCGGGGAGCTGTTTTTT; cdr3_aa: CASSQDRAGVGTGELFF
d_call: -; j_call: TRBJ2-3; v_call: TRBV7-2; clone_size: medium-sized; cdr3_nt: TGTGCCAGCAGCTTTTGGGGTAGCACAGATACGCAGTATTTT; cdr3_aa: CASSFWGSTDTQYF
d_call: -; j_call: TRBJ2-2; v_call: TRBV12-3/TRBV12-4; clone_size: -; cdr3_nt: TGTGCCAGCAGTTACGGGACTAACACCGGGGAGCTGTTTTTT; cdr3_aa: CASSYGTNTGELFF
d_call: -; j_call: TRBJ2-4; v_call: TRBV12-3/TRBV12-4; clone_size: -; cdr3_nt: TGTGCCAGCAGCCCATTGACTACCATCCCGACCAAAAACATTCAGTACTTC; cdr3_aa: CASSPLTTIPTKNIQYF
d_call: -; j_call: TRBJ2-3; v_call: TRBV7-2; clone_size: few; cdr3_nt: TGTGCCAGCAGCTTAGGGTACTCCACAGATACGCAGTATTTT; cdr3_aa: CASSLGYSTDTQYF
d_call: TRBD2; j_call: TRBJ2-3; v_call: TRBV18; clone_size: few; cdr3_nt: TGTGCCAGCTCACAACTAGCGGGGATCACAGATACGCAGTATTTT; cdr3_aa: CASSQLAGITDTQYF
d_call: -; j_call: TRBJ1-2; v_call: TRBV29-1; clone_size: few; cdr3_nt: TGCAGCGTTGAGAGGGGGATCTATGGCTACACCTTC; cdr3_aa: CSVERGIYGYTF
d_call: -; j_call: TRBJ1-2; v_call: TRBV7-2; clone_size: few; cdr3_nt: TGTGCCAGCAGCTTATCGGGCGGGGGCTATGGCTACACCTTC; cdr3_aa: CASSLSGGGYGYTF
d_call: TRBD1; j_call: TRBJ1-5; v_call: TRBV20-1; clone_size: few; cdr3_nt: TGCAGTGCTAGTTCCGGGACAGGTAGCAATCAGCCCCAGCATTTT; cdr3_aa: CSASSGTGSNQPQHF
d_call: TRBD2; j_call: TRBJ2-1; v_call: TRBV4-1; clone_size: -; cdr3_nt: TGCGCCAGCAGCCAAGAGGGAGCGGGGTACGAGCAGTTCTTC; cdr3_aa: CASSQEGAGYEQFF
d_call: -; j_call: TRBJ1-1; v_call: TRBV6-1; clone_size: few; cdr3_nt: TGTGCCAGCAGCCCGGGAATATACAGGGCTACCAACACTGAAGCTTTCTTT; cdr3_aa: CASSPGIYRATNTEAFF
d_call: -; j_call: TRBJ2-3; v_call: TRBV9; clone_size: -; cdr3_nt: TGTGCCAGCAGCGTCGTGGGACAAGACACAGATACGCAGTATTTT; cdr3_aa: CASSVVGQDTDTQYF
d_call: -; j_call: TRBJ1-2; v_call: TRBV9; clone_size: -; cdr3_nt: TGTGCCAGCAGCGTCCAGGGGATCTATGGCTACACCTTC; cdr3_aa: CASSVQGIYGYTF